This T cell receptor beta chain was recorded in a study of blood T cell repertoires in COVID-19. For the study at large: The study drew acute and convalescent COVID-19 samples from the United States, Italy and Spain.

The CDR3 has 15 residues. CDR1 and CDR2 (germline): LNHNV, YYDKDF (reference sequence). The junction had 4 bases not matched to a gene; V was cut back by 5 bases and J by 5 bases. Per the original methods: Reference gene primers were amplified, and this amplification served to estimate nucleated cell counts. The table came from immunoSEQ multiplex PCR; TCRdb's copy has only in-frame clones and leaves some out. For V, J and clone size, that table is used; D and trimming come from the DNA. Counted here are about 300,000 clones, nearly 90% occurring once; the ten biggest clones make up less than 3%. The rearrangement uses TRBV15 and TRBJ2-7; 15 bases match TRBD2. Material: PBMCs or T cells enriched from blood (not recorded which). This sequence was found in a woman aged 45-59 years who had been exposed to COVID-19. The CDR3 sequence: CATSLGTSGGNEQYF. DNA of the CDR3: TGTGCCACCAGCCTAGGGACTAGCGGGGGGAACGAGCAGTACTTC. Looking up the rest from reference TRBV15 and TRBJ2-7 gives the full variable domain: DAMVIQNPRYQVTQFGKPVTLSCSQTLNHNVMYWYQQKSSQAPKLLFHYYDKDFNNEADTPDNFQSRRPNTSFCFLDIRSPGLGDTAMYLCATSLGTSGGNEQYFGPGTRLTVT.